This is a list of T cell receptor beta chains from one sample in a study of regulatory T cells in long-lasting Graves disease. TCRdb analysed the multiplex PCR reads with MiXCR anew, one entry per CDR3 protein. The sample records roughly 700,000 distinct CDR3 sequences, around 30% being singletons. Sample: peripheral blood mononuclear cells (PBMCs), taken when the disease was refractory, from a patient treated with antithyroid drugs. These receptor sequences come from a female donor with Graves disease. Both conserved end residues are part of each CDR3. Fields, in order: clone size, V gene, J gene, D gene, CDR3 protein, CDR3 DNA. A D gene is named only where the DNA matches it firmly. Only part of the rows carry a size: once, few, many, or a class if the clone is expanded.

clone_size: .
v_call: TRBV19
j_call: TRBJ1-1
d_call: TRBD1
cdr3_aa: CASSLGQDGPEAFF
cdr3_nt: TGTGCCAGTAGCTTGGGACAGGACGGACCTGAAGCTTTCTTT

clone_size: .
v_call: TRBV6-2/TRBV6-3
j_call: TRBJ1-1
d_call: .
cdr3_aa: CASSTQRLTEAFF
cdr3_nt: TGTGCCAGCAGTACCCAGAGGCTCACTGAAGCTTTCTTT

clone_size: few
v_call: TRBV7-3
j_call: TRBJ2-5
d_call: .
cdr3_aa: CASSYSYTETQYF
cdr3_nt: TGTGCCAGCAGCTACTCTTACACGGAGACCCAGTACTTC

clone_size: few
v_call: TRBV11-2
j_call: TRBJ1-5
d_call: .
cdr3_aa: CASSSRDNQPQHF
cdr3_nt: TGTGCCAGCAGCTCCCGGGACAATCAGCCCCAGCATTTT

clone_size: many
v_call: TRBV5-1
j_call: TRBJ1-2
d_call: .
cdr3_aa: CASSSDIYGYTF
cdr3_nt: TGCGCCAGCAGCTCAGACATCTATGGCTACACCTTC

clone_size: few
v_call: TRBV6-2/TRBV6-3
j_call: TRBJ2-3
d_call: TRBD2
cdr3_aa: CASKATSGSTDTQYF
cdr3_nt: TGTGCCAGCAAAGCGACTAGCGGGAGTACAGATACGCAGTATTTT

clone_size: .
v_call: TRBV7-9
j_call: TRBJ1-2
d_call: .
cdr3_aa: CASSPGRTVYGYTF
cdr3_nt: TGTGCCAGCAGCCCAGGCCGGACAGTTTATGGCTACACCTTC

clone_size: .
v_call: TRBV20-1
j_call: TRBJ1-1
d_call: .
cdr3_aa: CSASPAGEAFF
cdr3_nt: TGCAGTGCTAGTCCGGCGGGTGAAGCTTTCTTT

clone_size: few
v_call: TRBV6-1
j_call: TRBJ2-4
d_call: .
cdr3_aa: CASSEWTDRNKNIQYF
cdr3_nt: TGTGCCAGCAGTGAGTGGACGGACCGAAATAAAAACATTCAGTACTTC

clone_size: .
v_call: TRBV28
j_call: TRBJ2-7
d_call: TRBD1
cdr3_aa: CASTKTGGFYEQYF
cdr3_nt: TGTGCCAGCACTAAGACAGGGGGCTTCTACGAGCAGTACTTC

clone_size: many
v_call: TRBV6-2/TRBV6-3
j_call: TRBJ1-1
d_call: .
cdr3_aa: CASSYLRFLNTEAFF
cdr3_nt: TGTGCCAGCAGTTACCTTAGGTTCTTGAACACTGAAGCTTTCTTT

clone_size: many
v_call: TRBV12-3/TRBV12-4
j_call: TRBJ2-7
d_call: TRBD2
cdr3_aa: CASRPGLAAAYEQYF
cdr3_nt: TGTGCCAGCAGACCAGGACTAGCGGCGGCCTACGAGCAGTACTTC

clone_size: few
v_call: TRBV29-1
j_call: TRBJ1-1
d_call: .
cdr3_aa: CSTNTGDTEAFF
cdr3_nt: TGCAGCACCAATACGGGGGACACTGAAGCTTTCTTT

clone_size: many
v_call: TRBV28
j_call: TRBJ1-1
d_call: .
cdr3_aa: CASSPHRERTEAFF
cdr3_nt: TGTGCCAGCAGTCCCCACAGGGAGAGGACTGAAGCTTTCTTT

clone_size: few
v_call: TRBV20-1
j_call: TRBJ1-2
d_call: .
cdr3_aa: CSASVGADGYTF
cdr3_nt: TGCAGTGCTAGTGTCGGAGCTGATGGCTACACCTTC

clone_size: many
v_call: TRBV15
j_call: TRBJ1-2
d_call: .
cdr3_aa: CATSMVGPALKPYGYTF
cdr3_nt: TGTGCCACCAGCATGGTAGGGCCAGCCCTCAAACCCTATGGCTACACCTTC

clone_size: few
v_call: TRBV2
j_call: TRBJ1-3
d_call: .
cdr3_aa: CASSTHLQTVSGNTIYF
cdr3_nt: TGTGCCAGCAGTACCCACCTCCAGACAGTCTCTGGAAACACCATATATTTT

clone_size: .
v_call: TRBV3-1
j_call: TRBJ2-7
d_call: TRBD2
cdr3_aa: CASSPPRSGRNEQYF
cdr3_nt: TGTGCCAGCAGCCCCCCTCGGAGCGGGAGGAACGAGCAGTACTTC

clone_size: .
v_call: TRBV11-1
j_call: TRBJ1-2
d_call: .
cdr3_aa: CASSLSLSQDGYTF
cdr3_nt: TGTGCCAGCAGCCTATCTTTGTCACAGGATGGCTACACCTTC

clone_size: .
v_call: TRBV30
j_call: TRBJ2-7
d_call: .
cdr3_aa: CAWSRRGPYEQYF
cdr3_nt: TGTGCCTGGAGTCGTAGGGGTCCCTACGAGCAGTACTTC

clone_size: .
v_call: TRBV7-9
j_call: TRBJ2-7
d_call: .
cdr3_aa: CASSWLGGEQYF
cdr3_nt: TGTGCCAGCAGCTGGCTGGGTGGCGAGCAGTACTTC

clone_size: many
v_call: TRBV27
j_call: TRBJ1-5
d_call: .
cdr3_aa: CASRTQPFGNQPQHF
cdr3_nt: TGTGCCAGCAGGACACAGCCTTTCGGCAATCAGCCCCAGCATTTT

clone_size: many
v_call: TRBV28
j_call: TRBJ1-6
d_call: .
cdr3_aa: CASSSKRDSPLHF
cdr3_nt: TGTGCCAGCAGTTCAAAAAGGGATTCACCCCTCCACTTT

clone_size: few
v_call: TRBV3-1
j_call: TRBJ1-5
d_call: .
cdr3_aa: CASSYREANQPQHF
cdr3_nt: TGTGCCAGCAGCTACCGGGAAGCCAATCAGCCCCAGCATTTT

clone_size: few
v_call: TRBV19
j_call: TRBJ2-7
d_call: .
cdr3_aa: CATFFGIEQYF
cdr3_nt: TGTGCCACTTTCTTTGGAATCGAGCAGTACTTC

clone_size: many
v_call: TRBV2
j_call: TRBJ2-4
d_call: .
cdr3_aa: CASSELTVLAKNIQYF
cdr3_nt: TGTGCCAGCAGTGAATTGACCGTGCTAGCCAAAAACATTCAGTACTTC

clone_size: many
v_call: TRBV28
j_call: TRBJ2-5
d_call: TRBD2
cdr3_aa: CASSRGTSGREETQYF
cdr3_nt: TGTGCCAGCAGCCGAGGGACTAGCGGGAGGGAAGAGACCCAGTACTTC

clone_size: many
v_call: TRBV12-3/TRBV12-4
j_call: TRBJ2-6
d_call: TRBD1
cdr3_aa: CASSPNRGRLSGANVLTF
cdr3_nt: TGTGCCAGCAGTCCTAACAGGGGGCGCCTCTCTGGGGCCAACGTCCTGACTTTC

clone_size: few
v_call: TRBV29-1
j_call: TRBJ1-6
d_call: .
cdr3_aa: CSVSTGDSPLHF
cdr3_nt: TGCAGCGTTTCAACAGGAGATTCACCCCTCCACTTT

clone_size: .
v_call: TRBV30
j_call: TRBJ1-3
d_call: .
cdr3_aa: CAWSSAPGNTIYF
cdr3_nt: TGTGCCTGGAGCTCAGCGCCTGGAAACACCATATATTTT

clone_size: .
v_call: TRBV29-1
j_call: TRBJ1-5
d_call: .
cdr3_aa: CSVDMGTGQPQHF
cdr3_nt: TGCAGCGTTGATATGGGGACGGGTCAGCCCCAGCATTTT

clone_size: .
v_call: TRBV24-1
j_call: TRBJ1-2
d_call: .
cdr3_aa: CATSSGDDGYGYTF
cdr3_nt: TGTGCCACCAGTTCAGGGGACGATGGCTATGGCTACACCTTC

clone_size: .
v_call: TRBV4-1
j_call: TRBJ1-4
d_call: TRBD1
cdr3_aa: CASSRQGEKLFF
cdr3_nt: TGCGCCAGCAGCAGACAGGGAGAAAAACTGTTTTTT

clone_size: .
v_call: TRBV13
j_call: TRBJ2-2
d_call: .
cdr3_aa: CASSSPGPGELFF
cdr3_nt: TGTGCCAGCAGCTCCCCGGGGCCCGGGGAGCTGTTTTTT

clone_size: .
v_call: TRBV28
j_call: TRBJ1-3
d_call: .
cdr3_aa: CASTMREGFFGGNTIYF
cdr3_nt: TGTGCCAGCACTATGAGGGAGGGATTTTTTGGGGGAAACACCATATATTTT

clone_size: few
v_call: TRBV12-5
j_call: TRBJ1-1
d_call: .
cdr3_aa: CASGFGRLNTEAFF
cdr3_nt: TGTGCTAGTGGTTTCGGACGGCTGAACACTGAAGCTTTCTTT

clone_size: many
v_call: TRBV6-1
j_call: TRBJ1-1
d_call: TRBD1
cdr3_aa: CASAGTENTEAFF
cdr3_nt: TGTGCCAGCGCCGGGACAGAGAACACTGAAGCTTTCTTT

clone_size: .
v_call: TRBV30
j_call: TRBJ1-2
d_call: .
cdr3_aa: CAWSGGAVYGYTF
cdr3_nt: TGTGCCTGGAGTGGCGGGGCAGTCTATGGCTACACCTTC

clone_size: few
v_call: TRBV5-5
j_call: TRBJ1-2
d_call: TRBD1
cdr3_aa: CASSWGGQANYGYTF
cdr3_nt: TGTGCCAGCAGCTGGGGAGGACAGGCGAACTATGGCTACACCTTC

clone_size: .
v_call: TRBV10-3
j_call: TRBJ1-1
d_call: .
cdr3_aa: CASSLQRSNTEAFF
cdr3_nt: TGTGCCAGCAGTCTTCAGCGGAGTAACACTGAAGCTTTCTTT

clone_size: .
v_call: TRBV3-1
j_call: TRBJ1-2
d_call: TRBD1
cdr3_aa: CASSQGTGANYGYTF
cdr3_nt: TGTGCCAGCAGCCAAGGGACAGGAGCTAACTATGGCTACACCTTC

clone_size: few
v_call: TRBV7-6
j_call: TRBJ2-3
d_call: .
cdr3_aa: CASSSRTDTQYF
cdr3_nt: TGTGCCAGCAGCTCCCGCACAGATACGCAGTATTTT

clone_size: .
v_call: TRBV29-1
j_call: TRBJ1-5
d_call: .
cdr3_aa: CSVAWRGAGQPQHF
cdr3_nt: TGCAGCGTTGCTTGGAGAGGTGCCGGACAGCCCCAGCATTTT

clone_size: few
v_call: TRBV9
j_call: TRBJ2-5
d_call: TRBD2
cdr3_aa: CASSVLGGVQETQYF
cdr3_nt: TGTGCCAGCAGCGTCTTGGGAGGGGTCCAAGAGACCCAGTACTTC

clone_size: few
v_call: TRBV5-1
j_call: TRBJ2-7
d_call: .
cdr3_aa: CASSRTQTFEQYF
cdr3_nt: TGCGCCAGCAGCCGGACCCAGACCTTCGAGCAGTACTTC

clone_size: .
v_call: TRBV18
j_call: TRBJ2-7
d_call: .
cdr3_aa: CASSMTGEQYF
cdr3_nt: TGTGCCAGCTCAATGACTGGTGAGCAGTACTTC